Listed here are 31 T cell receptor beta chains from one sample, sequenced in a study of neurological immune-mediated disorders. From the 5' RACE reads, TCRdb called clonotypes with MiXCR, one entry per CDR3 protein. The sample has approximately 74,000 distinct CDR3 sequences, approximately 10% seen once. Sequenced input: PBMCs. The receptors come from a man aged 45-65 years in good health.

The sample holds many counts of this clonotype. V and J are TRBV4-2 and TRBJ2-3; perhaps TRBD2 as D (5 bases). Per the germline V gene, CDR1 is LGHNA and CDR2 is YNFKEQ. V lost 1 base and J lost 0, with 11 bases in between. This CDR3 spans 16 amino acids. CDR3 DNA: TGTGCCAGCAGCCAAGCGGGGAGCGCTAGCACAGATACGCAGTATTTT. Encoded protein: CASSQAGSASTDTQYF.

This clonotype was observed many times. This chain connects TRBV7-2 to TRBJ2-1; no definite D call. The germline CDR1 and CDR2 sequences are SGHTA and FQGNSA. The V end lost 1 base, the J end lost 3 bases, and 7 bases lay between the germline ends. This CDR3 is built from 14 residues. CDR3 loop: CASSLDPSYNEQFF. The DNA of the CDR3 is TGTGCCAGCAGCTTAGATCCCAGCTACAATGAGCAGTTCTTC.

In this sample, this clonotype turned up many times. The chain employs TRBV28 and TRBJ2-7, with 7 bases aligning to TRBD2. The CDR3 is 16 residues long. The V and J ends lost 4 bases and 2 bases, in that order; junction bases with no gene match: 11. CDR1 and CDR2 (germline): MDHEN, SYDVKM. The CDR3, as DNA: TGTGCCAGCAGTTACCTCCCCGGGACTACAACCTACGAGCAGTACTTC. Protein sequence: CASSYLPGTTTYEQYF.

This clonotype occurred many times. This chain links TRBV5-1 with TRBJ2-7; the D gene is possibly TRBD2 (6 bases). The CDR3 consists of 16 residues. Trimming took 4 bases from V and 4 from J, leaving 21 bases between them. Germline CDR1 reads SGHRS; CDR2 reads YFSETQ. The CDR3 region is CASSDKGRGLEYEQYF. As DNA, the CDR3 is TGCGCCAGCAGCGATAAAGGACGGGGGTTGGAATACGAGCAGTACTTC.

This clonotype was seen at least ten times. This chain links TRBV28 with TRBJ2-7; 8 bases align to TRBD2. The CDR3 covers 13 residues. V gave up 6 bases and J gave up 3 bases; unmatched junction bases: 4. CDR1 is MDHEN and CDR2 is SYDVKM in the germline V gene. CDR3 in DNA: TGTGCCAGCAGGGCGGGAGGCATCTACGAGCAGTACTTC. The encoded protein is CASRAGGIYEQYF.

This clonotype was counted only a few times. The chain recombines TRBV7-9 with TRBJ1-5; weak D call: TRBD1 (6 bases). CDR1 is SEHNR and CDR2 is FQNEAQ in the germline V gene (reference sequence). V was pared by 1 base and J by 1 base, with 17 bases between. The CDR3 length is 18 residues. CDR3 nucleotides: TGTGCCAGCAGCTTAGAGCCGAGGGGGGTTAGCAGCAATCAGCCCCAGCATTTT. It encodes CASSLEPRGVSSNQPQHF.

This clonotype was recorded many times. The chain combines TRBV18 with TRBJ2-1; 7 bases are shared with TRBD1. This CDR3 contains 15 residues. J gave up 0 bases and V 4 bases, and 3 bases lay outside the gene matches. From germline, CDR1 is KGHSH and CDR2 LQKENI. CDR3 protein: CASSQGQSSYNEQFF. The CDR3 coding sequence is TGTGCCAGCTCACAGGGACAGAGCTCCTACAATGAGCAGTTCTTC. Variable domain in full (rest from reference TRBV18 and TRBJ2-1): NAGVMQNPRHLVRRRGQEARLRCSPMKGHSHVYWYRQLPEEGLKFMVYLQKENIIDESGMPKERFSAEFPKEGPSILRIQQVVRGDSAAYFCASSQGQSSYNEQFFGPGTRLTVL.

This clonotype has a count of ten or more. The chain has TRBV4-1 and TRBJ2-7, with D possibly TRBD1 on 6 matching bases. CDR1 and CDR2 (germline): MGHRA, YSYEKL. The V and J ends lost 0 bases and 0 bases respectively, with 9 bases between them. This CDR3 is built from 15 residues. In DNA form, the CDR3 reads TGCGCCAGCAGCCAAGATGGGACAAGCTCCTACGAGCAGTACTTC. This translates into CASSQDGTSSYEQYF.

This clonotype was counted at least ten times. The J gene is TRBJ1-5, the V gene TRBV5-1; the match to TRBD1 covers 9 bases. CDR3 size: 15 residues. Looked up from germline, CDR1 is SGHRS and CDR2 is YFSETQ. Unmatched junction bases numbered 2, after V lost 0 bases and J lost 4 bases. The CDR3 loop reads CASSLGGTGNQPQHF. In DNA form, the CDR3 reads TGCGCCAGCAGCTTGGGGGGGACAGGGAATCAGCCCCAGCATTTT.

This clonotype appeared many times. The chain uses TRBV12-3 or TRBV12-4 and TRBJ1-2; no firm D call. This CDR3 contains 13 residues. Between the trimmed V and J ends, which lost 3 bases and 4 bases, there was a span of 9 bases. The DNA for the CDR3 is TGTGCCAGCAGTTTGAGCAGCTCCTATGGCTACACCTTC. This sequence encodes CASSLSSSYGYTF.

This clonotype was detected many times. This chain links TRBV5-1 with TRBJ2-3, with D possibly being TRBD1 or TRBD2 (6 bases each). V was clipped by 4 bases and J by 3 bases, with 15 bases between them. CDR1 is SGHRS and CDR2 is YFSETQ in the germline V gene. The CDR3 has 15 residues. The chain's CDR3 is CASSEPEGGTDTQYF. The CDR3 DNA follows: TGCGCCAGCAGCGAACCGGAGGGGGGAACAGATACGCAGTATTTT.

This clonotype was found many times. This chain uses TRBV5-1 with TRBJ2-5; TRBD2 matches 11 bases. Looked up from germline, CDR1 is SGHRS and CDR2 is YFSETQ. This CDR3 region has 15 residues. Trimming took 4 bases from V and 7 from J; bases not matched to a gene: 9. The DNA of the CDR3 is TGCGCCAGCAGCATGACTAGCGGGATGAGTTGGACCCAGTACTTC. This translates into CASSMTSGMSWTQYF. Full variable domain (rest looked up from reference TRBV5-1 and TRBJ2-5): KAGVTQTPRYLIKTRGQQVTLSCSPISGHRSVSWYQQTPGQGLQFLFEYFSETQRNKGNFPGRFSGRQFSNSRSEMNVSTLELGDSALYLCASSMTSGMSWTQYFGPGTRLLVL.

The chain joins TRBV27 to TRBJ2-7; D uncertain. Between the trimmed V and J ends, which lost 5 bases and 3 bases, there was a span of 14 bases. The CDR3 loop spans 14 amino acids. The germline V gene encodes CDR1 MNHEY and CDR2 SMNVEV (reference sequence). The CDR3 DNA reads TGTGCCAGCAGTCGTGACATGGTCCGCTACGAGCAGTACTTC. Protein: CASSRDMVRYEQYF.

This clonotype came up many times. The chain joins TRBV20-1 to TRBJ2-3, with TRBD1 matching 12 bases. V was pared by 4 bases and J by 1 base, with 15 bases of the junction left unmatched. The CDR3 covers 19 residues. CDR1 is DFQATT and CDR2 is SNEGSKA in the germline V gene (reference sequence). This CDR3 reads CSANSAGTGGFGGTDTQYF. The CDR3 region has the DNA TGCAGTGCTAATTCCGCCGGGACAGGGGGCTTCGGCGGCACAGATACGCAGTATTTT.

The sample holds many counts of this clonotype. The V call is TRBV25-1, the J call TRBJ2-4; the D gene is possibly TRBD2 (7 bases). Germline V gives CDR1 MGHDK, CDR2 SYGVNS. The ends were cut back, 1 base at V and 3 bases at J, with 13 bases in the middle. This CDR3 comprises 16 residues. The CDR3 loop is CASSEWGGSSKNIQYF. The CDR3 bases are TGTGCCAGCAGTGAATGGGGGGGCTCGAGCAAAAACATTCAGTACTTC.

This clonotype was observed at least ten times. CDR3 sequence (DNA): TGTGCCAGCAGTTTAGGGACAGGGAGGTGGGAGACCCAGTACTTC. Protein sequence: CASSLGTGRWETQYF. The rearrangement uses TRBV27 and TRBJ2-5; 9 bases agree with TRBD1. Unmatched junction bases numbered 6, after V lost 2 bases and J lost 5 bases. This CDR3 is built from 15 residues. Germline lookup yields CDR1 MNHEY and CDR2 SMNVEV (reference sequence).

This clonotype was detected a few times. The V gene is TRBV9, the J gene TRBJ1-1; possible D gene TRBD1, 6 bases. CDR3 length equals 15 residues. Trimming removed 3 bases at V and 1 base at J, with 13 bases between. Germline-derived CDR1 and CDR2 are SGDLS and YYNGEE. In DNA, the CDR3 is TGTGCCAGCAGCGCTGACGACAGGTGGAACACTGAAGCTTTCTTT. This translates into CASSADDRWNTEAFF.

There are many counts of this clonotype. The CDR3 here is CASSDWGNANNEQFF. DNA of the CDR3: TGTGCCAGCAGTGATTGGGGGAACGCAAACAATGAGCAGTTCTTC. The chain is built from TRBV2 and TRBJ2-1; TRBD1 or TRBD2 may be the D gene (5 bases each). V was cut by 3 bases and J by 5 bases, with 14 bases left in between. The CDR3 has 15 residues. Per germline, CDR1 SNHLY and CDR2 FYNNEI.

In its sample, this clonotype was seen many times. This chain connects TRBV7-2 to TRBJ1-4; a possible D gene is TRBD1 (6 bases). This CDR3 is built from 18 residues. The germline gives CDR1 SGHTA, CDR2 FQGNSA. The ends were cut back, 1 base at V and 4 bases at J, with 19 bases in the middle. The CDR3 region has the DNA TGTGCCAGCAGCTTAGGGGTCCAGGGAAAGGGGGGTAATGAAAAACTGTTTTTT. This encodes CASSLGVQGKGGNEKLFF.

Note on this clonotype: Since a much larger clone is just one base distant, this may be a read error. CDR3 protein: CANSPGAGASNQPQHF. The CDR3 DNA is TGTGCCAACAGCCCCGGTGCGGGGGCGTCCAATCAGCCCCAGCATTTT. The genes are TRBV5-5 and TRBJ1-5, with D tentatively TRBD1 (6 bases). Per germline, CDR1 SGHKS and CDR2 YYEKEE (reference sequence). CDR3 length: 16 residues.

This clonotype was counted ten times or more. The genes are TRBV5-1 and TRBJ1-3; D remains unclear. The CDR3 is 15 amino acids. Germline loops: CDR1 SGHRS, CDR2 YFSETQ. Trimming pared 0 bases from V and 1 base from J, leaving 8 bases between. The DNA for the CDR3 is TGCGCCAGCAGCTTGGACCAAGGGTCTGGAAACACCATATATTTT. As protein: CASSLDQGSGNTIYF. The variable domain in full, with the rest retrieved from reference TRBV5-1 and TRBJ1-3, is KAGVTQTPRYLIKTRGQQVTLSCSPISGHRSVSWYQQTPGQGLQFLFEYFSETQRNKGNFPGRFSGRQFSNSRSEMNVSTLELGDSALYLCASSLDQGSGNTIYFGEGSWLTVV.

The CDR3 loop is CSAPCGWGTDTQYF. CDR3 DNA sequence: TGCAGTGCCCCGTGTGGATGGGGGACAGATACGCAGTATTTT. This chain joins TRBV20-1 and TRBJ2-3; the D call may be TRBD1 or TRBD2 (5 bases each). Trimming pared 6 bases from V and 3 bases from J, leaving 16 bases between. The CDR3 runs 14 residues. From germline, CDR1 is DFQATT and CDR2 SNEGSKA (reference sequence).

This clonotype was seen at least ten times. The chain has TRBV10-3 and TRBJ2-5; no reliable D call. V was trimmed by 3 bases and J by 5 bases, leaving 13 bases between them. The V gene's germline CDR1 is ENHRY and CDR2 SYGVKD. The CDR3 is 14 residues long. For the CDR3, the DNA is TGTGCCATCAGTGACCCCAGCGTCCAGGAGACCCAGTACTTC. As protein: CAISDPSVQETQYF.

This clonotype was seen repeatedly, ten times or more. The genes are TRBV5-1 and TRBJ2-1; D tentatively fits TRBD1 or TRBD2 (5 bases each). Germline lookup yields CDR1 SGHRS and CDR2 YFSETQ. The germline V and J ends were trimmed by 3 bases and 3 bases, with 10 bases remaining between them. The CDR3 runs 14 residues. The CDR3 sequence: CASSSGTDYNEQFF. For the CDR3, the DNA is TGCGCCAGCAGCTCCGGGACGGACTACAATGAGCAGTTCTTC.

Only a few counts were recorded for this clonotype. A much larger clone lies a single base off, so this may be a read error. The chain has TRBV27 and TRBJ2-7; possibly TRBD1 for D (5 bases). CDR1 is MNHEY and CDR2 is SMNVEV in the germline V gene (reference sequence). The CDR3 contains 12 residues. The CDR3 sequence is CVSWGVTYEQYF. The CDR3 nucleotides are TGTGTCAGCTGGGGCGTGACCTACGAGCAGTACTTC.

This clonotype was picked up a small number of times. V is TRBV5-5 and J is TRBJ2-5, with a tentative D call TRBD2 (5 bases). The CDR3 loop spans 14 amino acids. Germline V CDR1 and CDR2: SGHKS, YYEKEE (reference sequence). Trimming stripped 4 bases from V and 0 bases from J, with 10 bases between. CDR3 DNA: TGTGCCAGCAGCCCGGTCGGGAACCAAGAGACCCAGTACTTC. Encoded protein: CASSPVGNQETQYF. The whole variable domain, filled in from reference TRBV5-5 and TRBJ2-5, reads DAGVTQSPTHLIKTRGQQVTLRCSPISGHKSVSWYQQVLGQGPQFIFQYYEKEERGRGNFPDRFSARQFPNYSSELNVNALLLGDSALYLCASSPVGNQETQYFGPGTRLLVL.

The genes are TRBV7-9 and TRBJ2-4, with D tentatively TRBD1 (6 bases). The germline V gene encodes CDR1 SEHNR and CDR2 FQNEAQ (reference sequence). V lost 5 bases to trimming and J lost 0 bases, with 14 bases between them. The CDR3 sequence is 16 residues long. In DNA, the CDR3 is TGTGCCAGCAGCCCGGGACAACTTATAGCCAAAAACATTCAGTACTTC. Residues: CASSPGQLIAKNIQYF.

This clonotype appeared many times. The chain couples TRBV12-3 or TRBV12-4 to TRBJ1-3; D remains unclear. CDR3 length: 12 residues. With 4 bases removed from V and 2 bases from J, the gap between germline ends came to 3 bases. This CDR3 reads CASSSPGNTIYF. The CDR3 DNA sequence: TGTGCCAGCAGTTCCCCTGGAAACACCATATATTTT.

This clonotype was counted many times. The CDR3 DNA sequence: TGCAGTGCTAGACCTACCCGGGCCGAAACCTTC. Its protein is CSARPTRAETF. The chain employs TRBV20-1 and TRBJ1-2, with D hard to call. There are 11 residues in the CDR3. Germline CDR1 DFQATT, CDR2 SNEGSKA (reference sequence). V was cut by 2 bases and J by 14 bases, with 15 bases left in between.

There are many counts of this clonotype. The V call is TRBV18, the J call TRBJ1-3; 7 bases align to TRBD1. The CDR3 covers 17 residues. The junction had 5 bases not matched to a gene; V was cut back by 0 bases and J by 0 bases. CDR1 is KGHSH, CDR2 LQKENI, per germline. The CDR3 region is CASSPPGQFHSGNTIYF. The CDR3 DNA sequence: TGTGCCAGCTCACCACCGGGACAGTTCCACTCTGGAAACACCATATATTTT.

The sample holds many counts of this clonotype. The chain carries TRBV28 and TRBJ2-7, with TRBD2 identical over 12 bases. The CDR3 spans 13 residues. Germline CDR1 reads MDHEN; CDR2 reads SYDVKM. J gave up 5 bases and V 6 bases, and 2 bases lay outside the gene matches. CDR3 bases: TGTGCCAGCAGGACTAGCGGGAGAAACGAGCAGTACTTC. It encodes CASRTSGRNEQYF. Drawing the rest from reference TRBV28 and TRBJ2-7, the complete variable domain is DVKVTQSSRYLVKRTGEKVFLECVQDMDHENMFWYRQDPGLGLRLIYFSYDVKMKEKGDIPEGYSVSREKKERFSLILESASTNQTSMYLCASRTSGRNEQYFGPGTRLTVT.